This TCR beta chain was found in a study of blood T cell repertoires in COVID-19. In the study overall: Sample material is recorded as cDNA or gDNA derived from T cells, B-cell-depleted T cells, or PBMCs.

In the authors' workflow: By means of reference gene primer amplification, nucleated cell counts were estimated. The data were produced by immunoSEQ multiplex PCR, yet TCRdb's version contains in-frame clones alone and is incomplete. That table is the source of V, J and clone size, and D and trimming were worked out from the DNA. Altogether over 50,000 clones are present, approximately 80% being singletons, with the ten largest covering approximately 4%. Donors were grouped by their self-reported clinical history. Trimming stripped 4 bases from V and 0 bases from J, with 13 bases between. The V gene's germline CDR1 is ENHRY and CDR2 SYGVKD. The CDR3 covers 17 residues.

This TCR derives from a woman between 40 and 55 years old with acute COVID-19. The chain links TRBV10-3 to TRBJ2-6; D possibly corresponds to TRBD1 (6 bases). Sequenced sample: PBMCs or T cells enriched from blood (not recorded which). In DNA, the CDR3 is TGTGCCATCAGTGCGCAGGGGACGAGCTCTGGGGCCAACGTCCTGACTTTC. Amino acid sequence: CAISAQGTSSGANVLTF.